The 27 T cell receptor beta chains given below trace back to one sample, sequenced in a study of blood T cell repertoires in COVID-19. Profiled with immunoSEQ multiplex PCR; TCRdb holds only in-frame clones, not every one. The sample shows 300,000 to 350,000 clones, roughly 88% of them seen only once. Sequencing input: PBMCs or T cells enriched from blood (not recorded which). These receptors were obtained from a man aged 30 to 45 who had recovered from COVID-19.

The gene calls are TRBV2 and TRBJ2-7; weak D call: TRBD2 (6 bases). The CDR3 is made up of 14 amino acids. Between the trimmed V and J ends, which lost 7 bases and 0 bases, there was a span of 13 bases. The germline V gene encodes CDR1 SNHLY and CDR2 FYNNEI. CDR3 sequence (DNA): TGTGCCAGCATGCCGGGACTTAGCTCCTACGAGCAGTACTTC. Amino acids: CASMPGLSSYEQYF.

This chain uses TRBV3-1 (or the pseudogene TRBV3-2) with TRBJ1-6; TRBD1 matches at 7 bases. Trimming removed 0 bases from V and 11 bases from J; junction bases left unmatched: 1. The CDR3 spans 13 residues. Germline CDR1 is LGHDT and CDR2 is YNNKEL (reference sequence). The CDR3 region has the DNA TGTGCCAGCAGCCAAGACGGGACAGCACCCCTCCACTTT. It translates to CASSQDGTAPLHF.

This rearrangement joins TRBV7-9 to TRBJ2-3; TRBD1 matches at 8 bases. CDR1 and CDR2 from the germline V gene are SEHNR and FQNEAQ (reference sequence). With V trimmed by 1 base and J by 5 bases, 5 bases remained unmatched. The CDR3 is made up of 15 amino acids. CDR3 region: CASSLVQGAIDTQYF. The DNA of the CDR3 is TGTGCCAGCAGCTTAGTTCAGGGGGCAATAGATACGCAGTATTTT.

V usage is TRBV2 and J usage is TRBJ2-7; TRBD1 aligns across 9 bases. The germline gives CDR1 SNHLY, CDR2 FYNNEI. The CDR3 is 14 amino acids. The V and J ends lost 2 bases and 4 bases, in that order; junction bases with no gene match: 3. Here the CDR3 reads CASSETGQGYEQYF. CDR3 nucleotide sequence: TGTGCCAGCAGTGAAACGGGACAGGGTTACGAGCAGTACTTC.

The rearrangement links TRBV5-6 to TRBJ2-4, with 8 bases lining up with TRBD1. The CDR3 length is 15 residues. Germline lookup yields CDR1 SGHDT and CDR2 YYEEEE. V was pared by 4 bases and J by 9 bases, with 12 bases of the junction left unmatched. CDR3 sequence: CASSGRTGTLSIQYF. In DNA form, the CDR3 reads TGTGCCAGCAGCGGAAGGACAGGGACGCTGTCCATTCAGTACTTC.

The chain employs TRBV5-1 and TRBJ1-5; D gene ambiguous. The CDR3 covers 15 residues. Per the germline V gene, CDR1 is SGHRS and CDR2 is YFSETQ. Trimming left V 0 bases short and J 0 bases short, with 7 bases between. The CDR3 nucleotides are TGCGCCAGCAGCTTGGACCCGGTTAGCAATCAGCCCCAGCATTTT. Encoded protein: CASSLDPVSNQPQHF.

The chain links TRBV4-1 to TRBJ1-6; no clear D gene. Germline V gene lookup returns CDR1 MGHRA and CDR2 YSYEKL. V was cut by 1 base and J by 15 bases, with 13 bases left in between. This CDR3 is built from 13 residues. The CDR3 nucleotides read TGCGCCAGCAGCCAAGGAGAGGGCCAAGTCCTCCACTTT. This sequence encodes CASSQGEGQVLHF.

The CDR3, as DNA: TGTGCCAGCAGCTTAGAGGGGACAGGAAACTACGAGCAGTACTTC. This codes for CASSLEGTGNYEQYF. The chain has TRBV7-8 and TRBJ2-7, with 8 bases fitting TRBD1. The CDR3 totals 15 residues. Germline V gene lookup returns CDR1 SGHVS and CDR2 FQNEAQ. The V and J ends lost 1 base and 3 bases, in that order; junction bases with no gene match: 5.

J is TRBJ1-5 and V is TRBV7-6; D is unclear. Trimming pared 1 base from V and 1 base from J, leaving 11 bases between. CDR1 is SGHVS, CDR2 FNYEAQ, per germline. CDR3 length: 16 residues. The chain's CDR3 is CASSLGGLRSNQPQHF. The CDR3 DNA reads as TGTGCCAGCAGCTTAGGAGGGTTAAGGAGCAATCAGCCCCAGCATTTT. The complete variable domain, with remaining parts taken from reference TRBV7-6 and TRBJ1-5, reads GAGVSQSPRYKVTKRGQDVALRCDPISGHVSLYWYRQALGQGPEFLTYFNYEAQQDKSGLPNDRFSAERPEGSISTLTIQRTEQRDSAMYRCASSLGGLRSNQPQHFGDGTRLSIL.

This clone was seen a single time. This chain links TRBV2 with TRBJ1-5, with D unresolved. Germline V CDR1 and CDR2: SNHLY, FYNNEI. The CDR3 is 14 amino acids. Trimming took 3 bases from V and 5 from J, leaving 11 bases between them. CDR3 DNA: TGTGCCAGCAGTGACGTAAGCTACGATCAGCCCCAGCATTTT. The encoded protein is CASSDVSYDQPQHF.

The chain combines TRBV10-1 with TRBJ2-1, with D possibly being TRBD1 (6 bases). The CDR3 covers 14 residues. V was cut by 3 bases and J by 3 bases, with 9 bases left in between. Germline CDR1 and CDR2: WNHNN and SYGVQD (reference sequence). The CDR3 reads CASSDLTGYNEQFF. CDR3 sequence (DNA): TGCGCCAGCAGTGACCTGACAGGCTACAATGAGCAGTTCTTC.

The chain couples TRBV10-3 to TRBJ2-1; TRBD1 matches at 8 bases. Germline CDR1 is ENHRY and CDR2 is SYGVKD. The CDR3 totals 13 residues. V lost 6 bases, J lost 7 bases, and 5 bases stayed unmatched. CDR3 coding DNA: TGTGCCATCAGACCGACAGGGGCTAATGAGCAGTTCTTC. Translating gives CAIRPTGANEQFF.

The V call is TRBV4-1, the J call TRBJ1-2; TRBD1 agrees at 7 bases. This CDR3 spans 14 amino acids. J lost 5 bases, V lost 4 bases, and 7 bases had no gene match. The germline V gene encodes CDR1 MGHRA and CDR2 YSYEKL. The CDR3 is CASSRETGSYGYTF. Written as DNA, the CDR3 is TGCGCCAGCAGCCGTGAGACAGGGTCTTATGGCTACACCTTC.

V usage is TRBV7-9 and J usage is TRBJ2-2; no clear D. Trimming shortened V by 5 bases and J by 1 base, and 8 bases separated the two germline ends. CDR3 length: 14 amino acids. Germline loops: CDR1 SEHNR, CDR2 FQNEAQ (reference sequence). CDR3 sequence (DNA): TGTGCCAGCAGCCGAATACAGAACACCGGGGAGCTGTTTTTT. This translates into CASSRIQNTGELFF.

The gene calls are TRBV19 and TRBJ2-7; 10 bases match TRBD1. CDR1 is LNHDA, CDR2 SQIVND, per germline (reference sequence). Trimming took 5 bases from V and 5 from J; bases not matched to a gene: 9. This CDR3 spans 15 amino acids. The DNA of the CDR3 is TGTGCCAGTAGTCACCTCCGGGACAGGGGCGACGAGCAGTACTTC. Residues: CASSHLRDRGDEQYF.

J is TRBJ1-2 and V is TRBV27; 7 bases map to TRBD1. The V gene end was trimmed by 2 bases and the J gene end by 6 bases; junction bases not matched to a gene: 9. The CDR3 covers 15 residues. CDR1 and CDR2 from the germline V gene are MNHEY and SMNVEV (reference sequence). This CDR3 reads CASSLGIGQGDGYTF. The DNA of the CDR3 is TGTGCCAGCAGTTTAGGTATTGGGCAGGGGGATGGCTACACCTTC.

CDR3 sequence reads: CASSPQTSVSGYTF. For the CDR3, the DNA is TGTGCCAGCAGCCCGCAGACAAGTGTCAGTGGCTACACCTTC. The rearrangement links TRBV5-6 to TRBJ1-2; the D is unclear. CDR1 is SGHDT, CDR2 YYEEEE, per germline. The CDR3 consists of 14 residues. Trimming took 4 bases from V and 7 from J, leaving 17 bases between them. Full variable domain (outside the CDR3, taken from reference TRBV5-6 and TRBJ1-2): DAGVTQSPTHLIKTRGQQVTLRCSPKSGHDTVSWYQQALGQGPQFIFQYYEEEERQRGNFPDRFSGHQFPNYSSELNVNALLLGDSALYLCASSPQTSVSGYTFGSGTRLTVV.

The V gene is TRBV5-1, the J gene TRBJ2-3, with 9 bases that match TRBD2. V dropped 4 bases and J dropped 1; count of bases not matched to a gene: 13. Germline V lookup: CDR1 SGHRS, CDR2 YFSETQ. The CDR3 covers 18 residues. The CDR3 region is CASSLARGGAFGTDTQYF. The CDR3 DNA is TGCGCCAGCAGCCTAGCTCGCGGGGGGGCTTTCGGCACAGATACGCAGTATTTT.

This sequence joins TRBV7-9 and TRBJ2-7, with D unclear. V gave up 5 bases and J gave up 2 bases, with 10 bases separating them. CDR3 size: 13 residues. Germline V gives CDR1 SEHNR, CDR2 FQNEAQ (reference sequence). The CDR3 DNA reads TGTGCCAGCAGCGTAGACCGAGCCTACGAGCAGTACTTC. It is translated as CASSVDRAYEQYF.

This rearrangement joins TRBV29-1 to TRBJ2-2, with TRBD2 identical over 7 bases. Per germline, CDR1 SQVTM and CDR2 ANQGSEA. This CDR3 has 14 residues. The V segment lost 7 bases and the J segment 2 bases; nucleotides outside the gene matches: 7. In DNA, the CDR3 is TGCAGCGGCATCGGGGGGACCAACACCGGGGAGCTGTTTTTT. It translates to CSGIGGTNTGELFF.

The CDR3 reads CSASGAWGYTF. The CDR3 DNA reads as TGCAGTGCTAGTGGGGCGTGGGGCTACACCTTC. The chain employs TRBV20-1 and TRBJ1-2, with D perhaps matching TRBD1 (5 bases). The CDR3 is 11 residues long. Trimming cost V 3 bases and J 8 bases, with 10 bases left between them. Germline-derived CDR1 and CDR2 are DFQATT and SNEGSKA (reference sequence).

This clone was observed once. The rearrangement uses TRBV28 and TRBJ2-7, with 8 bases that match TRBD2. Germline V gene sequence: CDR1 MDHEN, CDR2 SYDVKM. The CDR3 is made up of 15 amino acids. The V gene end was trimmed by 2 bases and the J gene end by 1 base; junction bases not matched to a gene: 4. CDR3 nucleotide sequence: TGTGCCAGCAGTTTAGGAGCGGGAGTGTCCTACGAGCAGTACTTC. Its protein is CASSLGAGVSYEQYF.

This clone was observed a single time. The V call is TRBV28, the J call TRBJ2-1; 8 nucleotides agree with TRBD2. The CDR3 is 16 residues long. Germline V gene sequence: CDR1 MDHEN, CDR2 SYDVKM. V gave up 5 bases and J gave up 2 bases; unmatched junction bases: 8. DNA for the CDR3: TGTGCCAGCAGTCCGCGTAGCGGGGAGGCCTACAATGAGCAGTTCTTC. It yields the protein CASSPRSGEAYNEQFF.

The J gene is TRBJ1-1, the V gene TRBV19, with a tentative D call TRBD1 (6 bases). CDR1 and CDR2 from the germline V gene are LNHDA and SQIVND (reference sequence). Trimming left V 6 bases short and J 7 bases short, with 12 bases between. The CDR3 is 12 amino acids. In DNA form, the CDR3 reads TGTGCCAGTAGCCGCCTAGGGGGTGAAGCTTTCTTT. Protein product: CASSRLGGEAFF.

The sample holds one count of this clone. The chain couples TRBV19 to TRBJ1-4; 7 positions agree with TRBD1. The CDR3 extends over 15 amino acids. V dropped 1 base and J dropped 7; count of bases not matched to a gene: 6. Germline loops: CDR1 LNHDA, CDR2 SQIVND (reference sequence). This chain's CDR3 is CASSIVDQGGEKLFF. The CDR3 region has the DNA TGTGCCAGTAGTATAGTGGACCAGGGGGGTGAAAAACTGTTTTTT. The entire variable domain, with the rest obtained from reference TRBV19 and TRBJ1-4, is as follows: DGGITQSPKYLFRKEGQNVTLSCEQNLNHDAMYWYRQDPGQGLRLIYYSQIVNDFQKGDIAEGYSVSREKKESFPLTVTSAQKNPTAFYLCASSIVDQGGEKLFFGSGTQLSVL.

The chain is built from TRBV28 and TRBJ2-7; 9 nucleotides align to TRBD1. Looked up from germline, CDR1 is MDHEN and CDR2 is SYDVKM. V dropped 8 bases and J dropped 3; count of bases not matched to a gene: 2. The CDR3 is made up of 12 amino acids. As DNA, the CDR3 is TGTGCCAGCCGACAGGGGGTCTACGAGCAGTACTTC. Encoded protein: CASRQGVYEQYF.

The chain joins TRBV7-8 to TRBJ1-3, with D possibly TRBD1 on 5 matching bases. The CDR3 length is 17 residues. Germline V gene sequence: CDR1 SGHVS, CDR2 FQNEAQ. Trimming shortened V by 5 bases and J by 0 bases, and 17 bases separated the two germline ends. The CDR3 sequence is CASSSTLGLSSGNTIYF. In DNA, the CDR3 is TGTGCCAGCAGCAGCACCTTGGGGCTCTCCTCTGGAAACACCATATATTTT.